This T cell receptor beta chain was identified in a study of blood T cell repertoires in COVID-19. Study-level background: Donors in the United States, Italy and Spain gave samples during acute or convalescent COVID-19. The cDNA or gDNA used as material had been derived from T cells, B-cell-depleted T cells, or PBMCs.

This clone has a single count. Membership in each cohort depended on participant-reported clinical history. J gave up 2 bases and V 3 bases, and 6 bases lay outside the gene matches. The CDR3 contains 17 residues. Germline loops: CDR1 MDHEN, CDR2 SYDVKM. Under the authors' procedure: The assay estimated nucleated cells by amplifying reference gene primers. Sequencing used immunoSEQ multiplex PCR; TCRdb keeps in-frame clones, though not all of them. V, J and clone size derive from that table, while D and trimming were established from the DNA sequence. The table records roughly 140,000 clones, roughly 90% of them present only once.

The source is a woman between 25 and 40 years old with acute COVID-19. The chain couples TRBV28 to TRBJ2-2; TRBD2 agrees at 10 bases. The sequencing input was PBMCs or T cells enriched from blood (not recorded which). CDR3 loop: CASSFLGLAANTGELFF. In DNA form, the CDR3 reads TGTGCCAGCAGTTTTCTAGGACTAGCGGCAAACACCGGGGAGCTGTTTTTT.